This T cell receptor (beta chain) was captured in a study of CD8 T cells in Susac syndrome (dated by TCRdb to 2018 to 2020). Notes on the research overall: Among the Susac syndrome patients who were sequenced, clinically active disease was present in over 5 and clinical remission was observed in about eight. Clonality of the CD8+ T cell repertoire was compared between roughly 13 healthy donors, about 14 Susac syndrome patients and approximately 16 multiple sclerosis patients. The study used repertoire sequencing to test whether antigen drove CD8+ T cell activation and differentiation in Susac syndrome. At blood withdrawal, Susac syndrome patients were therapy-naive, treated with corticosteroids (with IVIg additionally given to some), or treated with IVIg alone.

The study at large found these results: Clonal expansion was seen in Susac syndrome CD8+ repertoires, peaking in CD8+ TEMRA cells and being greater in clinically active patients than in remitting ones. In the total CD8+ and CD8+ TEMRA repertoires, more than 15 and five Susac-specific public clones, respectively, were identified. The number of individuals in the TCR sequencing and HLA analysis was recognized as being relatively small.

High-throughput TCR beta sequencing profiled peripheral blood CD8+ and CD4+ T cells from healthy donors, Susac syndrome patients and multiple sclerosis patients. The Susac syndrome patients fulfilled recently defined diagnostic criteria for definite or probable disease. Bulk CD8+ and CD4+ T cells were purified by magnetic negative isolation, while CD8+ TEMRA cells were enriched using FACS. Blood was collected in EDTA tubes and processed within 24 hours, with PBMCs isolated through density gradient centrifugation. PBMCs destined for TCR sequencing were cryopreserved in liquid nitrogen and later thawed in a 37 °C water bath. A purity of at least 90% was achieved for sorted or isolated CD4+, CD8+ and CD8+ TEMRA cells. As concerns this clonotype: It lacks a known antigen. Base qualities are not at hand, and no much larger clone is one base apart.

RNA was extracted using the RNeasy kit, and roughly 0.45 to 1 microgram was reverse transcribed with random hexamers. The immunoSEQ multiplex PCR assay, which covers 54 Vbeta and 13 Jbeta segments, was used to amplify TCR beta CDR3 regions. PCR amplification bias was corrected using a synthetic template baseline for primer optimization and computational correction. Per the source publication's procedure: Reads were annotated to V, D and J genes per IMGT and analyzed with immunoSEQ Analyzer, keeping only productive sequences. Clonality was computed as one minus Shannon entropy normalized by log2 of the number of productive unique sequences. Public and private clones were assessed among the 100 most prevalent clones of each patient and control. Clones were defined as Susac-specific when absent from the healthy and MS cohorts, from about 970 published viral clones and from other ImmuneACCESS disease sequences. TCRdb handled the public reads itself, with Q25 trimming in fastp and clone calling in MiXCR, and kept productive beta chains. Records with the same CDR3 protein are collapsed into one entry carrying the most frequent genes and DNA. TCRdb's processing, not the authors' own work, is the source of the V and J calls. The sample table records roughly 130,000 distinct CDR3 sequences; 85% to 95% of these occur just once. The ten largest clones capture 0.25% to 0.3% of the sample.

Including the terminal cysteine and phenylalanine, the CDR3 comprises 13 residues. Solely the CDR3 DNA is kept, with 39 bases framed from the first base. Unmatched junction bases come to 4, with V trimmed by 6 bases and J by 2 bases. Looking up the germline V gene (reference sequence) yields CDR1 DFQATT and CDR2 SNEGSKA. The clonotype was recovered from a human donor with Susac syndrome. The source material was CD8+ T cells from PBMCs. The V and J genes are TRBV20-1 and TRBJ2-5, with 9 bases matching TRBD2. The nucleotide sequence reads as follows: TGCAGTGCACGAGCGGGGGGACAAGAGACCCAGTACTTC. Its product reads: CSARAGGQETQYF.